Given below is one TCR beta chain in context. Its antigen is not known. The data stem from a study of CD8+CD57+ T cells in acquired aplastic anemia. At the level of the study: Sorted CD4+ and CD8+ cells yielded roughly 3 ug of DNA on average.

Germline-derived CDR1 and CDR2 are MNHEY and SVGAGI. This CDR3 is 18 amino acids long. The V and J ends lost 0 bases and 1 base respectively, with 16 bases between them. Broader study findings: Approximately 28 CD8+ CDR3 sequences were shared between patients and controls.

For CDR3 and TCR beta VDJ profiling, genomic DNA was the template used. Via MiXCR, TCRdb re-called the reads, giving one row per CDR3 protein. The sample comprises 310,000 or so distinct CDR3 sequences, approximately 58% of which are singletons, and around 1.2% rests with the top ten. Patients sequenced had flow cytometry evidence of CD8+CD57+ cell expansion. As a group, the patients uniformly had severe acquired aplastic anemia. By the time of blood sampling, patients had still received no therapy. The sequencing sample was made of sorted CD4+, CD8+, or CD8+CD57+ T cells (not recorded which) from PBMCs. The clonotype originates from a human donor with aplastic anemia. The chain carries TRBV6-5 and TRBJ1-3, with D uncertain. CDR3 residues: CASSYSRLGGRSGNTIYF. The CDR3, as DNA: TGTGCCAGCAGTTACTCCAGGCTAGGCGGTCGATCTGGAAACACCATATATTTT.